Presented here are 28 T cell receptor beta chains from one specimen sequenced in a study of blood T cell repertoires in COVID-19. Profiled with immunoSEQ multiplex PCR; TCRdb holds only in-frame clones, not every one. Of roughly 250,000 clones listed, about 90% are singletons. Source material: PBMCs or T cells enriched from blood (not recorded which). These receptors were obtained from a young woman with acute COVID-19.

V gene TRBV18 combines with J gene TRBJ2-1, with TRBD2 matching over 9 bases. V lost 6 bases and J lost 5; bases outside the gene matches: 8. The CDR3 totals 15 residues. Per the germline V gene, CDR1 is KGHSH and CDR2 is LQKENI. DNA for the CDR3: TGTGCCAGCTCGAAAGGGACTAGCAGTCACAATGAGCAGTTCTTC. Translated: CASSKGTSSHNEQFF.

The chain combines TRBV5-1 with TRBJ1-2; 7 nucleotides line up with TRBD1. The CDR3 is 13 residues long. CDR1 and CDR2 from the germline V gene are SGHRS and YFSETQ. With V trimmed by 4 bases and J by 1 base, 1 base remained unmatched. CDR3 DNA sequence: TGCGCCAGCAGCGGGACAGTTAACTATGGCTACACCTTC. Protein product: CASSGTVNYGYTF.

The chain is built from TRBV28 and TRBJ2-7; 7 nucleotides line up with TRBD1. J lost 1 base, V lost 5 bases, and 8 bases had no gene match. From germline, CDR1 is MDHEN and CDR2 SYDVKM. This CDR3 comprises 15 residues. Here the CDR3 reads CASSPLGDSSYEQYF. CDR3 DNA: TGTGCCAGCAGTCCCCTCGGGGACAGTTCCTACGAGCAGTACTTC.

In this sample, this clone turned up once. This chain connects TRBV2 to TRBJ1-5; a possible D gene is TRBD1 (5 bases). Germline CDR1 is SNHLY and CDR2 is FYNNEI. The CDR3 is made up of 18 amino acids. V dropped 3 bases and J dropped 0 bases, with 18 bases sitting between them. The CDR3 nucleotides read TGTGCCAGCAGTGATAGTTTTTTAGGGGTCGCTAGCAATCAGCCCCAGCATTTT. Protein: CASSDSFLGVASNQPQHF.

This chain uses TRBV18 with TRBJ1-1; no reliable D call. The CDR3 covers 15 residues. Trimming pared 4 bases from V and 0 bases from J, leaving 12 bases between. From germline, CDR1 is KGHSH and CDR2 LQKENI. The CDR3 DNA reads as TGTGCCAGCTCACTCTCGACGGGGATGAACACTGAAGCTTTCTTT. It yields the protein CASSLSTGMNTEAFF.

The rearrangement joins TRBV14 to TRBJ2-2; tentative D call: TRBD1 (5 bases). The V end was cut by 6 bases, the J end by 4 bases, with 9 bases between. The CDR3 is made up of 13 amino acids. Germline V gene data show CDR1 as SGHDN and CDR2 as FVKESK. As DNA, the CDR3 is TGTGCCAGCAGGAAGGGGTCCACCGGGGAGCTGTTTTTT. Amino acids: CASRKGSTGELFF. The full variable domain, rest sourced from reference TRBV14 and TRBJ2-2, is EAGVTQFPSHSVIEKGQTVTLRCDPISGHDNLYWYRRVMGKEIKFLLHFVKESKQDESGMPNNRFLAERTGGTYSTLKVQPAELEDSGVYFCASRKGSTGELFFGEGSRLTVL.

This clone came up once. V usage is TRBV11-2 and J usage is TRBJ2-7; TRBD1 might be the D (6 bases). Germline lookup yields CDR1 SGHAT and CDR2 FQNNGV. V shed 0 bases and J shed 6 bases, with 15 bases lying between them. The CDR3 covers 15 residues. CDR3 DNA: TGTGCCAGCAGCTTAGAGCGGCAGGGGCTCTCCGAGCAGTACTTC. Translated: CASSLERQGLSEQYF.

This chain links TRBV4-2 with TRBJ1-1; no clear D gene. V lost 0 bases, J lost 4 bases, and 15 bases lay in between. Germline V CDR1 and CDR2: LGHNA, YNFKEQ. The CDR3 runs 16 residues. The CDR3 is CASSQDILYGSTEAFF. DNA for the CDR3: TGTGCCAGCAGCCAAGATATATTGTATGGGAGCACTGAAGCTTTCTTT.

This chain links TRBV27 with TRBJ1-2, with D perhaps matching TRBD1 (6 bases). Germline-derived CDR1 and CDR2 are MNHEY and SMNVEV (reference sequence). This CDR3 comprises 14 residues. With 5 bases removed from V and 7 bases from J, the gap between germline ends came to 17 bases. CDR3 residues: CASSDIGPGVGYTF. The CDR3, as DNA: TGTGCCAGCAGTGATATTGGGCCAGGGGTTGGCTACACCTTC.

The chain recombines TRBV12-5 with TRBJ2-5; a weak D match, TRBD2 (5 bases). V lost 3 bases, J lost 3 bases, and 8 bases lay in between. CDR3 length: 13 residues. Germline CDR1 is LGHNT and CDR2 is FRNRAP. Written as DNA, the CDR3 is TGTGCTAGTGGTTTTCCCGGGGAAGAGACCCAGTACTTC. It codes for CASGFPGEETQYF.

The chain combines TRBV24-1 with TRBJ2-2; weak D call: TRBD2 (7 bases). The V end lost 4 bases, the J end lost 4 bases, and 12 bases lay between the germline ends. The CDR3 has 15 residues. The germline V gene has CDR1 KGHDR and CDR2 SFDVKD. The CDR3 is CATSDGGGSTGELFF. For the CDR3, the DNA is TGTGCCACCAGTGACGGGGGCGGGAGCACCGGGGAGCTGTTTTTT.

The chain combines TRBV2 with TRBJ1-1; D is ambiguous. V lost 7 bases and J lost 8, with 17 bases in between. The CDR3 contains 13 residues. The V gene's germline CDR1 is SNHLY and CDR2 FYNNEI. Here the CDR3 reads CASTPTRPREAFF. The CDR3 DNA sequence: TGTGCCAGCACCCCTACAAGGCCGAGGGAAGCTTTCTTT.

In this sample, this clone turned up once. CDR3: CASSSTGLPDSEQYF. DNA for the CDR3: TGTGCCAGCAGTTCTACGGGACTCCCGGACTCCGAGCAGTACTTC. The chain recombines TRBV6-5 with TRBJ2-7; D is perhaps TRBD2 (6 bases). The V and J ends lost 4 bases and 6 bases respectively, with 19 bases between them. Germline CDR1 and CDR2: MNHEY and SVGAGI. This CDR3 region has 15 residues.

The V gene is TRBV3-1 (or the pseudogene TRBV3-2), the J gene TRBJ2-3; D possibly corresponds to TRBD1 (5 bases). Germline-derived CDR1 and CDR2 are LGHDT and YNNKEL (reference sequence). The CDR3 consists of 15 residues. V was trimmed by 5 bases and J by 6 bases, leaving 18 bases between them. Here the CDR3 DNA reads TGTGCCAGCAGCTTTACGAGCAGGGCGGCTGATACGCAGTATTTT. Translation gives CASSFTSRAADTQYF.

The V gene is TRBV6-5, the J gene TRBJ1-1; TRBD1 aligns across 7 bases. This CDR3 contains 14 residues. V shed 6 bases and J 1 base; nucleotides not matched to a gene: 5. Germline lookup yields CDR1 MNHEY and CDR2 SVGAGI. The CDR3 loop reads CASSYRTGNTEAFF. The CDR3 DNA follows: TGTGCCAGCAGCTATCGGACAGGGAACACTGAAGCTTTCTTT.

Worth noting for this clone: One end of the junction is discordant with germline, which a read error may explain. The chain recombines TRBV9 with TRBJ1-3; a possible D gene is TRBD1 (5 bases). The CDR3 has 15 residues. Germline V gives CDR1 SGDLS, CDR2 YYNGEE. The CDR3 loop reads CASSVGGTSVNTIYF. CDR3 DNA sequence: TGTGCCAGCAGCGTGGGGGGTACGTCTGTAAACACCATATATTTT.

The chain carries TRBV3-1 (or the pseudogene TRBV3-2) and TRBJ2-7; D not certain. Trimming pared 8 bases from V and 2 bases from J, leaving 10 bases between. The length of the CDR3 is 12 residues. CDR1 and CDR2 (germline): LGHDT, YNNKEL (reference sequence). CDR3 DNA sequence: TGTGCCAGCGCTACGTATCCCTACGAGCAGTACTTC. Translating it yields CASATYPYEQYF.

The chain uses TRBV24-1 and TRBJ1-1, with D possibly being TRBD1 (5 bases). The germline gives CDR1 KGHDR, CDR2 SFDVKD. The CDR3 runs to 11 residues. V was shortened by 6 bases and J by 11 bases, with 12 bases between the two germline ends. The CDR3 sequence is CATSQGVGAFF. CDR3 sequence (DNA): TGTGCCACCAGTCAAGGGGTAGGCGCTTTCTTT.

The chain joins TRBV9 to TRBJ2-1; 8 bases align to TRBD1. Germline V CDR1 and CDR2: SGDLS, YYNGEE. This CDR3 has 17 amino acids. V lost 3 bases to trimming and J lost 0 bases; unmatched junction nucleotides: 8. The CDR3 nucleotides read TGTGCCAGCAGCGATGGACAGGGACCATACTCCTACAATGAGCAGTTCTTC. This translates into CASSDGQGPYSYNEQFF. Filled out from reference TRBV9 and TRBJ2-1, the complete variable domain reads DSGVTQTPKHLITATGQRVTLRCSPRSGDLSVYWYQQSLDQGLQFLIQYYNGEERAKGNILERFSAQQFPDLHSELNLSSLELGDSALYFCASSDGQGPYSYNEQFFGPGTRLTVL.

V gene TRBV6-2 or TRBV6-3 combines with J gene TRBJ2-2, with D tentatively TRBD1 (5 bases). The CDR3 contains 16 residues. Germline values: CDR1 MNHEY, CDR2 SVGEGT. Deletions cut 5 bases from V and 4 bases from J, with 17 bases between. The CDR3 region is CASSQGSGGSTGELFF. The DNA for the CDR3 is TGTGCCAGCAGTCAGGGCTCGGGCGGAAGCACCGGGGAGCTGTTTTTT.

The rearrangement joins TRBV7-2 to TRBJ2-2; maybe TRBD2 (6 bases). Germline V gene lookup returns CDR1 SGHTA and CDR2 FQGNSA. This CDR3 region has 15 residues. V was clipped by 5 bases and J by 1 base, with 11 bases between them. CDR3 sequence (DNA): TGTGCCAGCAGCCGCAGACTAGGGAACACCGGGGAGCTGTTTTTT. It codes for CASSRRLGNTGELFF.

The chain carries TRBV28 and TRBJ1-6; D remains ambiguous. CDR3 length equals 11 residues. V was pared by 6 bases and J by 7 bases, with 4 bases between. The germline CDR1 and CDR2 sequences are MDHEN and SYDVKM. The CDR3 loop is CASSPNSPLHF. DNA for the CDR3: TGTGCCAGCAGCCCAAATTCACCCCTCCACTTT.

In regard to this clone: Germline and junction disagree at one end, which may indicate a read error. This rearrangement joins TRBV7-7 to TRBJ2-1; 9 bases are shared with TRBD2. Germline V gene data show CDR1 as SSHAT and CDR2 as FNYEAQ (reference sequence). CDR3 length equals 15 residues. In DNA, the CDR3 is TGTGCTAGCAGCTTTGGGGCTAGCGGGAACGATGAGCAGTTCTTC. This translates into CASSFGASGNDEQFF.

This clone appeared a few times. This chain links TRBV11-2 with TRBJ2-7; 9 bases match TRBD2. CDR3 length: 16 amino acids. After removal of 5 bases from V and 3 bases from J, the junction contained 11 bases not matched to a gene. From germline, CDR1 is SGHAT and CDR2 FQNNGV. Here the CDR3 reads CASSQTLAGEFYEQYF. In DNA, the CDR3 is TGTGCCAGCAGCCAGACCTTAGCGGGGGAATTCTACGAGCAGTACTTC.

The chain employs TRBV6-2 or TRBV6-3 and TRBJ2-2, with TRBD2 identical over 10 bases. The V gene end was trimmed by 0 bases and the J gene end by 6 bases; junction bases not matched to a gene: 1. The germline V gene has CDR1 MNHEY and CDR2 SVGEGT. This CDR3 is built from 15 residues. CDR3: CASSYSLAGAGELFF. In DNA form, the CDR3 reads TGTGCCAGCAGTTACTCTCTAGCGGGAGCCGGGGAGCTGTTTTTT.

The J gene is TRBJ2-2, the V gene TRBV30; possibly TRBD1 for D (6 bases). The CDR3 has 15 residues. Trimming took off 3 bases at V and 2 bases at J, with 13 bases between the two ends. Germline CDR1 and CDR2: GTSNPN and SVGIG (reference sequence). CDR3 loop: CAWRGQGRNTGELFF. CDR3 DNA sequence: TGTGCCTGGAGAGGGCAGGGGAGAAACACCGGGGAGCTGTTTTTT.

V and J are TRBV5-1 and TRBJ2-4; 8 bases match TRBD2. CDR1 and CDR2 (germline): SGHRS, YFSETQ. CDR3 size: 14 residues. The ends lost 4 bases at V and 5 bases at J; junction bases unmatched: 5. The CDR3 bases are TGCGCCAGCAGCCTCACTAGCGGAGAAAACATTCAGTACTTC. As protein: CASSLTSGENIQYF.

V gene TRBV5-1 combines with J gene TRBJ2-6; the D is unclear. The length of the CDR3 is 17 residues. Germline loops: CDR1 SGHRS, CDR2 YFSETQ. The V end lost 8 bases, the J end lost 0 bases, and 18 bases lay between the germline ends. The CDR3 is CASRPGPSSSGANVLTF. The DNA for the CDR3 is TGCGCCAGTCGACCGGGTCCTTCGAGCTCTGGGGCCAACGTCCTGACTTTC.